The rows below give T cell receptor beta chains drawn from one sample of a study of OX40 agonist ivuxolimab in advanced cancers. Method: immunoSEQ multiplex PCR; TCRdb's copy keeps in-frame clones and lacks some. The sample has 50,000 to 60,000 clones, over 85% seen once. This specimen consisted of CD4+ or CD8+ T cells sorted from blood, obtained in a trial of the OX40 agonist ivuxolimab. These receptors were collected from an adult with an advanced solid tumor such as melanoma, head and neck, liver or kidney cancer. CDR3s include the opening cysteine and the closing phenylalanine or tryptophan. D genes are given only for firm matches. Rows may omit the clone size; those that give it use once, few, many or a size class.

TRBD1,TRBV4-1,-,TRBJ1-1,CASSHGPGQGRGAFF,TGCGCCAGCAGCCATGGGCCGGGACAGGGAAGGGGAGCTTTCTTT
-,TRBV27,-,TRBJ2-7,CASSFGGPRDEQYF,TGTGCCAGCAGTTTTGGTGGACCGCGGGACGAGCAGTACTTC
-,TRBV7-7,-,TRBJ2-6,CASSHCRPQSRANVLTF,TGTGCCAGCAGCCACTGTAGGCCACAAAGTCGGGCCAACGTCCTGACTTTC
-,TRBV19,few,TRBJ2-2,CASSWRVAGELFF,TGTGCCAGTAGTTGGAGGGTGGCCGGGGAGCTGTTTTTT
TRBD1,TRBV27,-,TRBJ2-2,CASSPGQGPGELFF,TGTGCCAGCAGTCCCGGACAGGGGCCCGGGGAGCTGTTTTTT
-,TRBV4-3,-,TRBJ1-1,CASSQDRGWIGRDTEAFF,TGCGCCAGCAGCCAAGATCGTGGTTGGATAGGGCGGGACACTGAAGCTTTCTTT
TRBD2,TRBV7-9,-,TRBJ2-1,CASSLPSGTYNEQFF,TGTGCCAGCAGCCTCCCTAGCGGGACTTACAATGAGCAGTTCTTC
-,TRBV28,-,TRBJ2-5,CATGTNWGETQYF,TGTGCCACCGGGACAAACTGGGGGGAGACCCAGTACTTC
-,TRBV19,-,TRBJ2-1,CASSIDSVSSYNEQFF,TGTGCCAGTAGTATAGATTCGGTGAGCTCCTACAATGAGCAGTTCTTC
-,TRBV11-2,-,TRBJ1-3,CASSSFDSYSGNTIYF,TGTGCCAGCAGCTCGTTCGACAGTTACTCTGGAAACACCATATATTTT
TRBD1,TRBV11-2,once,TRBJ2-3,CASSSYHPGQGVDTQYF,TGTGCCAGCAGCTCATATCACCCGGGACAGGGGGTAGATACGCAGTATTTT
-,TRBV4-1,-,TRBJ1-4,CASSPGASGPSNEKLFF,TGCGCCAGCAGCCCTGGGGCTTCGGGACCATCTAATGAAAAACTGTTTTTT
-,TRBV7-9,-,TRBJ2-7,CASSFPGTSTSYEQYF,TGTGCCAGCAGCTTTCCCGGGACATCCACCTCCTACGAGCAGTACTTC
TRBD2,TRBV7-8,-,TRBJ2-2,CASSPRGLAGWLASTGELFF,TGTGCCAGCAGCCCCCGTGGGCTAGCGGGCTGGCTAGCGAGCACCGGGGAGCTGTTTTTT
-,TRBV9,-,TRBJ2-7,CASSVGDYKTYEQYF,TGTGCCAGCAGCGTCGGAGACTACAAGACCTACGAGCAGTACTTC
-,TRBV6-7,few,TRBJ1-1,CASPPAGRGAEAFF,TGTGCCAGCCCTCCCGCGGGAAGAGGGGCTGAAGCTTTCTTT
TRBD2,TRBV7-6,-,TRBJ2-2,CASSLVVTSGSLTGELFF,TGTGCCAGCAGCTTAGTGGTGACTAGCGGGAGTCTCACCGGGGAGCTGTTTTTT
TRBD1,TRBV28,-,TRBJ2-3,CASSLWTGGGTQYF,TGTGCCAGCAGTTTATGGACAGGGGGCGGGACGCAGTATTTT
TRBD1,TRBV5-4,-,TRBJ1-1,CASSSGQDDEAAFF,TGTGCCAGCAGCTCTGGACAGGACGACGAAGCAGCTTTCTTT
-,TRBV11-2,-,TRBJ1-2,CASSLEVKTGSYGYTF,TGTGCCAGCAGCTTAGAAGTAAAAACAGGGAGTTATGGCTACACCTTC
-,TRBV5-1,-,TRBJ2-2,CASSPKGNTGELFF,TGCGCCAGCAGCCCGAAGGGTAACACCGGGGAGCTGTTTTTT
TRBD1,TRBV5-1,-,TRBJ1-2,CASSSTDRASYGYTF,TGCGCCAGCAGCTCAACGGACAGGGCGAGCTATGGCTACACCTTC
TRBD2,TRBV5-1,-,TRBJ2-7,CASSLVGLADSYEQYF,TGCGCCAGCAGCTTGGTAGGACTAGCGGATTCCTACGAGCAGTACTTC
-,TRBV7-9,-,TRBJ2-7,CASSFGGGALWEQYF,TGTGCCAGCAGCTTTGGTGGAGGGGCGCTGTGGGAGCAGTACTTC
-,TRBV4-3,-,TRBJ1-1,CASSQDSGSREAFF,TGCGCCAGCAGCCAAGACTCAGGGTCGAGGGAAGCTTTCTTT
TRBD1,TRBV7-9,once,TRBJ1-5,CASSLGRDRDPYSNQPQHF,TGTGCCAGCAGCTTAGGGCGGGACAGGGACCCTTATAGCAATCAGCCCCAGCATTTT
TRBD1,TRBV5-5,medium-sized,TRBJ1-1,CASRLQEGATEAFF,TGTGCCAGCAGATTGCAGGAGGGGGCGACTGAAGCTTTCTTT
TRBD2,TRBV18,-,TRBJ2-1,CASSSGTSVGPYNEQFF,TGTGCCAGCTCATCGGGGACTAGCGTAGGCCCCTACAATGAGCAGTTCTTC
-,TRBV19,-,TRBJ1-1,CASSIFKYTEAFF,TGTGCCAGTAGTATTTTTAAGTACACTGAAGCTTTCTTT
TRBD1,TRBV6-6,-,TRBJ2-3,CASSARQGEDTQYF,TGTGCCAGCAGTGCCCGACAGGGGGAAGATACGCAGTATTTT
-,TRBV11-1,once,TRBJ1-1,CASSDEGWGTEAFF,TGTGCCAGCAGCGACGAGGGGTGGGGGACTGAAGCTTTCTTT
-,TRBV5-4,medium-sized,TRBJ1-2,CASSSGYGYTF,TGTGCCAGCAGCTCCGGCTATGGCTACACCTTC
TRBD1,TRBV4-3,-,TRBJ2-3,CASSHGTGIADTQYF,TGCGCCAGCAGCCATGGGACAGGGATCGCAGATACGCAGTATTTT